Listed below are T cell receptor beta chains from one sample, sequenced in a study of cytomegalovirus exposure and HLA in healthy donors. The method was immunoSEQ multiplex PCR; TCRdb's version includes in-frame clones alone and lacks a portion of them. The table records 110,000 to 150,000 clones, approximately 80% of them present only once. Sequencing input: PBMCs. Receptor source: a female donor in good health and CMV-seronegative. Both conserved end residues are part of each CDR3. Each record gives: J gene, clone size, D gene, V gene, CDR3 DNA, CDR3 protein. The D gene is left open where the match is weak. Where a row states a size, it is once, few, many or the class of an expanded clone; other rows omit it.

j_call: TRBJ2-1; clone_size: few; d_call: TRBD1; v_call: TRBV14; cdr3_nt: TGTGCCAGCACGGGGACAGGGGAAGTCCCCAATGAGCAGTTCTTC; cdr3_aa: CASTGTGEVPNEQFF
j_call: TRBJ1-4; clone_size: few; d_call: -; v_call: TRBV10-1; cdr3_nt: TGCGCCAGCAGGGACAGTGAGTTTAATGAAAAACTGTTTTTT; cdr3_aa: CASRDSEFNEKLFF
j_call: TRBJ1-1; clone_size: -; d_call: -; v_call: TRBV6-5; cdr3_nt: TGTGCCAGCAGTTTAGGGCTAAGGGTTCGGAGGACTGAAGCTTTCTTT; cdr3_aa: CASSLGLRVRRTEAFF
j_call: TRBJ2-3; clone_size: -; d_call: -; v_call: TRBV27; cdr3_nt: TGTGCCAGCAGTTTATCAGGGGTGGCCCCAGATACGCAGTATTTT; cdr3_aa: CASSLSGVAPDTQYF
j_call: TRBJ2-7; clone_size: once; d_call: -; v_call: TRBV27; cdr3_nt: TGTGCCAGCAGTTTGGGAGGAAACGAGCAGTACTTC; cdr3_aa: CASSLGGNEQYF
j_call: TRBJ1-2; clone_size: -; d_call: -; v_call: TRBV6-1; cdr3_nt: TGTGCCAGCAGTGTTGAAGGAGGCTATGGCTACACCTTC; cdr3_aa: CASSVEGGYGYTF
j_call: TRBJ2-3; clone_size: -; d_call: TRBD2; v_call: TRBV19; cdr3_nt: TGTGCCAGTAGTCCCATTAGCGGGGGAATCACAGATACGCAGTATTTT; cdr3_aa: CASSPISGGITDTQYF
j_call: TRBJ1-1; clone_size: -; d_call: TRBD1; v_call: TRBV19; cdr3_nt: TGTGCCAGTACCAGCTCTGGACAGGGGCGGACTGAAGCTTTCTTT; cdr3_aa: CASTSSGQGRTEAFF
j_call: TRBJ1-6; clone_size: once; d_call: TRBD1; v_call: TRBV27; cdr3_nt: TGTGCCAGCAGTTTAAGGGGACAGGAAAATTCACCCCTCCACTTT; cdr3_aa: CASSLRGQENSPLHF
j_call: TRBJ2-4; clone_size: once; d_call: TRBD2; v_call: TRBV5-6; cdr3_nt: TGTGCCAGCAGCCCGGGACTAGCGGGAGCCAAAAACATTCAGTACTTC; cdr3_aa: CASSPGLAGAKNIQYF
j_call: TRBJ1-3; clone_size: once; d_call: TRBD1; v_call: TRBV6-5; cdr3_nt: TGTGCCAGCAGTCCCACAGGGGCGGTTGGAAACACCATATATTTT; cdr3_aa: CASSPTGAVGNTIYF